Below, one T cell receptor beta chain is given with its context. Its antigen is as yet unknown. The method was immunoSEQ multiplex PCR; TCRdb's version includes in-frame clones alone and lacks a portion of them. This repertoire shows approximately 42,000 clones, approximately 88% found once; its top ten account for around a quarter. This sample was included in a study of T cell responses to AZD1222 COVID-19 vaccine. Notes on the study in general: Repertoire samples came only from after the peak T cell response.

CDR3 size: 12 residues. The germline V and J ends were trimmed by 5 bases and 5 bases, with 10 bases remaining between them. Germline lookup yields CDR1 SEHNR and CDR2 FQNEAQ (reference sequence). The chain joins TRBV7-9 to TRBJ2-7; the D is unclear. The TCR sequence derives from an adult who received the AZD1222 COVID-19 vaccine. The specimen comprised peripheral blood, sampled 28 days after the second AZD1222 dose. The CDR3 DNA reads TGTGCCAGCAGCCGAACAGTGGACGAGCAGTACTTC. Its protein is CASSRTVDEQYF.